This T cell receptor (beta chain) was sequenced in a study of TIL therapy for anti-PD-1-resistant metastatic lung cancer. Overall study: Tumors had a median PD-L1 proportion score of 4.5% to 7%. Findings and caveats of the study: Compared with baseline intratumoral T cells, expanded TIL cultures were more clonal and less diverse (about 6% vs 30%).

This CDR3 has 15 residues. Trimming left V 4 bases short and J 2 bases short, with 12 bases between. The V gene's germline CDR1 is MNHEY and CDR2 SVGEGT. This sample's time point: pre-treatment sample, taken before nivolumab and TIL therapy. Pleural nodules or supraclavicular lymph nodes made up most of the excised metastases sampled. Patients then received nivolumab; progressors got lymphodepletion, TIL and IL-2. In regard to this clone: Antigen unknown.

Sequencing used immunoSEQ v3. Survey-level samples got 1.5 million to 2.5 million read pairs; deep-level samples got about 5-6.5 million. The repertoire was sequenced with immunoSEQ multiplex PCR; TCRdb's copy has only in-frame clones and lacks some. Among roughly 7,000 clones, 62% were seen once, and the ten largest hold 7.5% to 8.5%. The source was tumor tissue, collected at baseline. The chain carries TRBV6-2 or TRBV6-3 and TRBJ2-1; D might be TRBD1 (6 bases). The source is a person aged 25 to 79 with non-small cell lung cancer. The CDR3 spells CASSSYRAPYNEQFF. Here the CDR3 DNA reads TGTGCCAGCAGTTCCTACAGGGCGCCCTACAATGAGCAGTTCTTC.